One sample yielded the 26 T cell receptor beta chains listed below, sequenced in a study of identical twins (TCRdb year 2016). Library preparation was by 5' RACE. Sequenced using an Illumina HiSeq 2000. In TCRdb, the public reads were trimmed at Q25 with fastp and aligned with MiXCR, with productive beta chains retained. A single entry per CDR3 protein holds the most common genes and DNA from its merged rows. The sample table shows around 370,000 distinct CDR3 sequences, and 9% to 10% are seen once. 8% to 10% of the sample rests with the top ten. The specimen sequenced was naive T cells sorted from blood. The intended sense of this specimen's cell subset or site label: cells isolated with a human naive T-cell isolation kit. These receptors all stem from a woman between 45 and 65 years old in good health.

In this sample, this clonotype turned up a few times. The chain couples TRBV18 to TRBJ2-1; 7 bases match TRBD2. V was clipped by 0 bases and J by 3 bases; unmatched bases: 5. From germline, CDR1 is KGHSH and CDR2 LQKENI. The CDR3 runs to 16 residues. The CDR3 reads CASSPPLAALYNEQFF. The CDR3 nucleotides read TGTGCCAGCTCACCACCGCTAGCGGCACTCTACAATGAGCAGTTCTTC.

The sample holds a few counts of this clonotype. The chain joins TRBV3-1 to TRBJ1-5, with D tentatively TRBD1 (6 bases). This CDR3 region has 16 residues. Germline loops: CDR1 LGHDT, CDR2 YNNKEL (reference sequence). Trimming cost V 2 bases and J 4 bases, with 15 bases left between them. The CDR3 region is CASSQSGGALNQPQHF. For the CDR3, the DNA is TGTGCCAGCAGCCAAAGTGGGGGGGCTCTAAATCAGCCCCAGCATTTT.

This clonotype was counted a few times. The chain employs TRBV19 and TRBJ2-7; D might be TRBD1 (6 bases). This CDR3 comprises 14 residues. Germline CDR1 and CDR2: LNHDA and SQIVND (reference sequence). V dropped 4 bases and J dropped 0 bases, with 10 bases sitting between them. In DNA form, the CDR3 reads TGTGCCAGTAGTACGGACAGTAGCTCCTACGAGCAGTACGTC. Its protein product is CASSTDSSSYEQYV.

This clonotype has at least ten counts. The rearrangement links TRBV5-1 to TRBJ1-1; D gene uncertain. The CDR3 spans 14 residues. Germline CDR1 is SGHRS and CDR2 is YFSETQ. With 0 bases removed from V and 0 bases from J, the gap between germline ends came to 6 bases. CDR3 sequence reads: CASSLVPVNTEAFF. In nucleotides, the CDR3 is TGCGCCAGCAGCTTGGTACCAGTGAACACTGAAGCTTTCTTT.

The rearrangement links TRBV12-3 or TRBV12-4 to TRBJ2-1; tentatively, D is TRBD2 (5 bases). The V gene lost 5 bases and the J gene lost 4 bases, with 18 bases spanning the gap. This CDR3 is 16 amino acids long. This CDR3 reads CASSEASQRTYNEQFF. Here the CDR3 DNA reads TGTGCCAGCAGTGAGGCCTCCCAGCGGACTTACAATGAGCAGTTCTTC.

This clonotype showed up many times. The V and J genes are TRBV19 and TRBJ2-1; 9 bases fit TRBD2. The length of the CDR3 is 15 residues. With V trimmed by 6 bases and J by 1 base, 4 bases remained unmatched. CDR1 and CDR2 from the germline V gene are LNHDA and SQIVND (reference sequence). CDR3 protein: CASRTSGRSYNEQFF. The DNA of the CDR3 is TGTGCCAGTAGGACTAGCGGCCGTTCCTACAATGAGCAGTTCTTC.

At least ten counts were recorded for this clonotype. The V and J genes are TRBV5-1 and TRBJ2-1; 7 nucleotides line up with TRBD1. The germline V gene encodes CDR1 SGHRS and CDR2 YFSETQ. Trimming took 1 base from V and 4 from J; bases not matched to a gene: 5. The CDR3 totals 15 residues. The CDR3 DNA sequence: TGCGCCAGCAGCTTGATACAGGGGCTATACAATGAGCAGTTCTTC. This codes for CASSLIQGLYNEQFF.

In its sample, this clonotype was seen many times. The rearrangement links TRBV5-1 to TRBJ2-4; TRBD2 matches at 12 bases. The CDR3 covers 19 residues. The junction had 12 bases not matched to a gene; V was cut back by 4 bases and J by 1 base. The germline CDR1 and CDR2 sequences are SGHRS and YFSETQ. The CDR3 loop is CASSAGTSGWDPAKNIQYF. The DNA of the CDR3 is TGCGCCAGCAGCGCCGGGACTAGCGGGTGGGACCCGGCCAAAAACATTCAGTACTTC. The full variable domain, completed using reference TRBV5-1 and TRBJ2-4, is KAGVTQTPRYLIKTRGQQVTLSCSPISGHRSVSWYQQTPGQGLQFLFEYFSETQRNKGNFPGRFSGRQFSNSRSEMNVSTLELGDSALYLCASSAGTSGWDPAKNIQYFGAGTRLSVL.

This clonotype was picked up many times. The rearrangement links TRBV7-9 to TRBJ1-1; D uncertain. The CDR3 sequence is 11 residues long. Looked up from germline, CDR1 is SEHNR and CDR2 is FQNEAQ (reference sequence). Between the trimmed V and J ends, which lost 10 bases and 1 base, there was a span of 7 bases. CDR3 sequence reads: CAIFGNTEAFF. In DNA, the CDR3 is TGTGCCATCTTCGGGAACACTGAAGCTTTCTTT.

This clonotype was picked up many times. This chain uses TRBV5-1 with TRBJ2-2; D might be TRBD1 (6 bases). V dropped 4 bases and J dropped 4 bases, with 17 bases sitting between them. The CDR3 covers 16 residues. Germline CDR1 is SGHRS and CDR2 is YFSETQ. In nucleotides, the CDR3 is TGCGCCAGCAGCACTAACGACAGGCGTGGCACCGGGGAGCTGTTTTTT. Translating gives CASSTNDRRGTGELFF.

The V gene is TRBV27, the J gene TRBJ2-1; the match to TRBD1 covers 11 bases. This CDR3 comprises 15 residues. Germline V gene data show CDR1 as MNHEY and CDR2 as SMNVEV (reference sequence). The V segment lost 3 bases and the J segment 13 bases; nucleotides outside the gene matches: 11. In DNA form, the CDR3 reads TGTGCCAGCAGTTTTTCGGACAGGGGGCAAAGGAGACAGTTCTTC. This codes for CASSFSDRGQRRQFF.

In its sample, this clonotype was seen a few times. The CDR3 spells CASPLGEGTFYNEQFF. The CDR3 DNA reads TGTGCCAGCCCCCTCGGGGAGGGTACCTTTTACAATGAGCAGTTCTTC. The gene calls are TRBV21-1 and TRBJ2-1; the D call of TRBD2 is as the table states it, not checked on the DNA. TRBV21-1 is a recognized pseudogene. The CDR3 spans 16 residues.

The rearrangement links TRBV5-1 to TRBJ2-7, with 7 bases lining up with TRBD2. The CDR3 is 15 residues long. Germline CDR1 SGHRS, CDR2 YFSETQ. V was clipped by 0 bases and J by 3 bases; unmatched bases: 6. Here the CDR3 DNA reads TGCGCCAGCAGCTTGGCCGATCCGGGAGGCTACGAGCAGTACTTC. Amino acid sequence: CASSLADPGGYEQYF. The whole variable domain, filled in from reference TRBV5-1 and TRBJ2-7, reads KAGVTQTPRYLIKTRGQQVTLSCSPISGHRSVSWYQQTPGQGLQFLFEYFSETQRNKGNFPGRFSGRQFSNSRSEMNVSTLELGDSALYLCASSLADPGGYEQYFGPGTRLTVT.

The genes are TRBV15 and TRBJ2-7; D unclear. Germline CDR1 reads LNHNV; CDR2 reads YYDKDF (reference sequence). The CDR3 covers 14 residues. Trimming removed 0 bases from V and 2 bases from J, with 8 bases in between. CDR3 nucleotide sequence: TGTGCCACCAGCAGAGATGCCAGTACCTACGAGCAGTACGTC. It encodes CATSRDASTYEQYV.

This clonotype showed up just a few times. V is TRBV5-1 and J is TRBJ1-1, with D unresolved. Trimming shortened V by 2 bases and J by 11 bases, and 13 bases separated the two germline ends. The CDR3 is 12 amino acids. Germline V gene data show CDR1 as SGHRS and CDR2 as YFSETQ. The CDR3 is CASSFQDGEAFF. The CDR3 DNA reads as TGCGCCAGCAGCTTCCAGGATGGTGAGGCTTTCTTT.

This clonotype appeared a few times. This chain links TRBV10-1 with TRBJ2-5; D is unresolved. The CDR3 totals 13 residues. The V gene's germline CDR1 is WNHNN and CDR2 SYGVQD (reference sequence). V was trimmed by 6 bases and J by 5 bases, leaving 13 bases between them. The CDR3 here is CASSMSQVETQYF. The CDR3 coding sequence is TGCGCCAGCAGCATGTCCCAGGTCGAGACCCAGTACTTC.

The rearrangement uses TRBV20-1 and TRBJ1-2, with a possible D match to TRBD1 (5 bases). This CDR3 is 12 amino acids long. Germline CDR1 is DFQATT and CDR2 is SNEGSKA (reference sequence). V was pared by 1 base and J by 7 bases, with 10 bases between. The CDR3 loop is CSARAGVGGYTF. The CDR3 DNA is TGCAGTGCTAGAGCGGGGGTGGGTGGCTACACCTTC.

Many counts were recorded for this clonotype. The chain joins TRBV6-4 to TRBJ2-1; unclear D gene. The CDR3 consists of 12 residues. Trimming stripped 11 bases from V and 8 bases from J, with 16 bases between. The V gene's germline CDR1 is MRHNA and CDR2 SNTAGT. The CDR3 protein is CAVYCGRYEQFF. The CDR3, as DNA: TGTGCCGTTTATTGCGGTCGGTATGAGCAGTTCTTC.

The chain employs TRBV20-1 and TRBJ2-5; 7 positions match TRBD2. This CDR3 contains 15 residues. The V gene end was trimmed by 2 bases and the J gene end by 5 bases; junction bases not matched to a gene: 11. CDR1 and CDR2 (germline): DFQATT, SNEGSKA (reference sequence). This chain's CDR3 is CSARSGGWDFETQYF. CDR3 in DNA: TGCAGTGCTAGATCGGGGGGATGGGATTTTGAGACCCAGTACTTC.

The V gene is TRBV16, the J gene TRBJ2-7; D is undetermined. V was shortened by 8 bases and J by 0 bases, with 17 bases between the two germline ends. The CDR3 extends over 15 amino acids. Per the germline V gene, CDR1 is KGHSY and CDR2 is FQNENV. In nucleotides, the CDR3 is TGTGCCAGCGCGGCAACGTCGACCAGCTCCTACGAGCAGTACGTC. This encodes CASAATSTSSYEQYV.

The table lists this clonotype with many counts. The chain joins TRBV29-1 to TRBJ2-7, with 8 nucleotides matching TRBD1. The CDR3 spans 15 residues. V lost 0 bases and J lost 3; bases outside the gene matches: 7. Germline CDR1 SQVTM, CDR2 ANQGSEA. The CDR3 coding sequence is TGCAGCGTTGAAGATGCTGACAGGGGAGTCTACGAGCAGTACTTC. This translates into CSVEDADRGVYEQYF.

This clonotype was counted a few times. The rearrangement uses TRBV9 and TRBJ1-1, with D perhaps matching TRBD1 (5 bases). The CDR3 is 15 residues long. V shed 1 base and J shed 3 bases, with 13 bases lying between them. Germline V lookup: CDR1 SGDLS, CDR2 YYNGEE. DNA for the CDR3: TGTGCCAGCAGCGTAATGGGCAGGGTGGACACTGAAGCTTTCTTT. The encoded protein is CASSVMGRVDTEAFF.

This clonotype was picked up a small number of times. This chain's CDR3 is CASSLVQGYTEAFF. The CDR3 DNA is TGCGCCAGCAGCTTGGTTCAGGGGTATACTGAAGCTTTCTTT. J is TRBJ1-1 and V is TRBV5-1; D perhaps matches TRBD1 (6 bases). This CDR3 region has 14 residues. The germline gives CDR1 SGHRS, CDR2 YFSETQ. V lost 0 bases to trimming and J lost 5 bases, with 11 bases between them.

This clonotype was counted only a few times. This sequence joins TRBV5-1 and TRBJ1-5; D might be TRBD1 (5 bases). V was cut by 4 bases and J by 2 bases, with 13 bases left in between. The germline gives CDR1 SGHRS, CDR2 YFSETQ. The CDR3 is made up of 15 amino acids. The CDR3 coding sequence is TGCGCCAGCAGCCGGGACTCGGCGGGCAATCAGCCCCAGCATTTT. Protein: CASSRDSAGNQPQHF.

A word on this clonotype: A single base separates this from a much larger clone, so it may be a read error. The chain has TRBV24-1 and TRBJ2-5; D ambiguous. The CDR3 covers 13 residues. Germline CDR1 reads KGHDR; CDR2 reads SFDVKD. The chain's CDR3 is CTTSDHSQETQYF. The CDR3 DNA is TGTACCACCAGTGATCACAGCCAAGAGACCCAGTACTTC.

This clonotype showed up many times. V gene TRBV7-2 combines with J gene TRBJ2-1; 9 bases fit TRBD2. CDR3 length: 16 residues. CDR1 SGHTA and CDR2 FQGNSA come from the germline V gene. With V trimmed by 5 bases and J by 6 bases, 11 bases remained unmatched. Here the CDR3 DNA reads TGTGCCAGCAGCGAGCTCCCGGGACTAGCCGCCAATGAGCAGTTCTTC. It translates to CASSELPGLAANEQFF.